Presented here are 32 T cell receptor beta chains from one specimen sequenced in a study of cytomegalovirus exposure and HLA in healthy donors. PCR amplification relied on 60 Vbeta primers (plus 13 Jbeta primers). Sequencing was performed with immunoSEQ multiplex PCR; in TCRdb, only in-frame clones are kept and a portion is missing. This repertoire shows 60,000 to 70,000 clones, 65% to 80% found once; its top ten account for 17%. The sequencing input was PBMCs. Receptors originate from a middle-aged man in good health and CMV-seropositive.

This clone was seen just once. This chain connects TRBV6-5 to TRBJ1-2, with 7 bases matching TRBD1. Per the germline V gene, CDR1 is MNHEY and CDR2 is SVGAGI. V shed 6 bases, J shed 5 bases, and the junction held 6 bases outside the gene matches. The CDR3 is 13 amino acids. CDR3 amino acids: CASRTGIEYGYTF. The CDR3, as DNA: TGTGCCAGCAGGACAGGGATAGAGTATGGCTACACCTTC.

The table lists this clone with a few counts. In nucleotides, the CDR3 is TGTGCCAGCGGGACTGGTGGCACAGATACGCAGTATTTT. Protein product: CASGTGGTDTQYF. J is TRBJ2-3 and V is TRBV10-3, with D possibly being TRBD2 (6 bases). CDR1 ENHRY and CDR2 SYGVKD come from the germline V gene. V dropped 10 bases and J dropped 1 base, with 12 bases sitting between them. The CDR3 extends over 13 amino acids.

The CDR3 sequence is CASSVGLSSGNTIYF. CDR3 bases: TGTGCCAGCAGCGTAGGACTGTCCTCTGGAAACACCATATATTTT. The V call is TRBV9, the J call TRBJ1-3; D gene ambiguous. V lost 0 bases to trimming and J lost 0 bases, with 7 bases between them. CDR1 and CDR2 from the germline V gene are SGDLS and YYNGEE. The CDR3 covers 15 residues. Filled out from reference TRBV9 and TRBJ1-3, the complete variable domain reads DSGVTQTPKHLITATGQRVTLRCSPRSGDLSVYWYQQSLDQGLQFLIQYYNGEERAKGNILERFSAQQFPDLHSELNLSSLELGDSALYFCASSVGLSSGNTIYFGEGSWLTVV.

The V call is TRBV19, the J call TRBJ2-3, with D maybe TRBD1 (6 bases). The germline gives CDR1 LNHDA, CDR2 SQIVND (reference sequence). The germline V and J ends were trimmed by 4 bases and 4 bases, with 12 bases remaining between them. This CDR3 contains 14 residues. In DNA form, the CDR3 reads TGTGCCAGTAGTAACAGGGACGTCTCAGATACGCAGTATTTT. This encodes CASSNRDVSDTQYF.

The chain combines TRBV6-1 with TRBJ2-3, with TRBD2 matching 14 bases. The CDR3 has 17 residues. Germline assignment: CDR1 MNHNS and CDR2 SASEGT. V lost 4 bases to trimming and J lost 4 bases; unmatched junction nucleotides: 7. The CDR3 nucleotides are TGTGCCAGCAGTGGACTAGCGGGAGGGCGTAGTGCAGATACGCAGTATTTT. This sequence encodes CASSGLAGGRSADTQYF.

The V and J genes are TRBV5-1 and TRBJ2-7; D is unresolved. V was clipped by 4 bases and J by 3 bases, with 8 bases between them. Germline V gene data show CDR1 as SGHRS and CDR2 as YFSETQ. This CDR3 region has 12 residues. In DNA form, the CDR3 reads TGCGCCAGCAGCGCCTCAGGCTACGAGCAGTACTTC. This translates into CASSASGYEQYF.

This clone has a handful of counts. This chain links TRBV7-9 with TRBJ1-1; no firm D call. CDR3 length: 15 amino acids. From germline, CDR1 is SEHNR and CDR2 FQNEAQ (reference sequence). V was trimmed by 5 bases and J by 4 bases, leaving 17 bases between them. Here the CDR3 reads CASSPRTPEGTEAFF. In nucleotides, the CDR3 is TGTGCCAGCAGCCCCAGGACCCCGGAGGGCACTGAAGCTTTCTTT.

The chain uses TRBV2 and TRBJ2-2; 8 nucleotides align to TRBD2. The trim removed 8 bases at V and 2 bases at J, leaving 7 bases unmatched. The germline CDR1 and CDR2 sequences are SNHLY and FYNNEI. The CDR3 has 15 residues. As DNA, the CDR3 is TGTGCCAGCGTCGGCAGCGGGGGAAACACCGGGGAGCTGTTTTTT. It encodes CASVGSGGNTGELFF.

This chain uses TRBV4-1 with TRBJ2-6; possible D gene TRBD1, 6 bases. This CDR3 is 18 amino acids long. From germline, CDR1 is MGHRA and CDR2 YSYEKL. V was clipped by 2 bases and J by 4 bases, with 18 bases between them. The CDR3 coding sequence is TGCGCCAGCAGCCAACCCACAGGGCGCGCTAGCGGGGCCAACGTCCTGACTTTC. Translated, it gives CASSQPTGRASGANVLTF.

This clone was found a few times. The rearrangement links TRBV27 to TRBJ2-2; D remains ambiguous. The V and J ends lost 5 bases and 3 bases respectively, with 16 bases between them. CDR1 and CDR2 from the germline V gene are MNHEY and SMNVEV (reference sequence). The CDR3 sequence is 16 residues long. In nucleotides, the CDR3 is TGTGCCAGCAGTGGTCTGGCGGATATTTACACCGGGGAGCTGTTTTTT. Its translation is CASSGLADIYTGELFF.

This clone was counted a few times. The chain's CDR3 is CASSSQGQGNIQYF. CDR3 DNA: TGCGCCAGCAGCTCCCAGGGACAGGGTAACATTCAGTACTTC. The chain employs TRBV5-1 and TRBJ2-4; 9 nucleotides match TRBD1. This CDR3 has 14 residues. Per germline, CDR1 SGHRS and CDR2 YFSETQ. V dropped 3 bases and J dropped 7; count of bases not matched to a gene: 5.

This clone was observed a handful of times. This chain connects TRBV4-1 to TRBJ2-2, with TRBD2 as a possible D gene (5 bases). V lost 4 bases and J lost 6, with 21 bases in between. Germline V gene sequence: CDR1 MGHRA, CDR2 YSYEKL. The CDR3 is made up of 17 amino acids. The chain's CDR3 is CASSPEAWRRQAGELFF. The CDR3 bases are TGCGCCAGCAGCCCAGAGGCCTGGAGGCGCCAAGCCGGGGAGCTGTTTTTT.

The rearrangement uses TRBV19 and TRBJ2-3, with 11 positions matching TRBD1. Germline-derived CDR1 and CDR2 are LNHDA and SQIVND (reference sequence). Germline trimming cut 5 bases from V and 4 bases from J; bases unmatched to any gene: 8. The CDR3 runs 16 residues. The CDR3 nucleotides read TGTGCCAGTAGTCGGCTACCGGGACAGGGGGCAGATACGCAGTATTTT. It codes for CASSRLPGQGADTQYF.

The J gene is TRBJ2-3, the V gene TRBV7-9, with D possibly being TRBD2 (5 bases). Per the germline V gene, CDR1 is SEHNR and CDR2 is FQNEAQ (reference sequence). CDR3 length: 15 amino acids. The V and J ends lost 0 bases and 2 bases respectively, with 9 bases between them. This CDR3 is CASSLAPGNTDTQYF. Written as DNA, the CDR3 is TGTGCCAGCAGCTTAGCACCGGGGAACACAGATACGCAGTATTTT.

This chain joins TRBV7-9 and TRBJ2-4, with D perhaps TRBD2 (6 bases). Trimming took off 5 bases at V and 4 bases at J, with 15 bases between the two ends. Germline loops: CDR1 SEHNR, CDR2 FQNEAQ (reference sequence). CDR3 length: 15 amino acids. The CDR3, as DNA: TGTGCCAGCAGCCCGGGCGGGACCGCGAAAAACATTCAGTACTTC. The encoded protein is CASSPGGTAKNIQYF.

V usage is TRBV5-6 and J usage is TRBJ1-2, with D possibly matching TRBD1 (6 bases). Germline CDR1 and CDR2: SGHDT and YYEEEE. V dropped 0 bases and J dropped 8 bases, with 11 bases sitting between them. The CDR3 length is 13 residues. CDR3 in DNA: TGTGCCAGCAGCTTGGGTTGGGGGCAAGGCTACACCTTC. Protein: CASSLGWGQGYTF. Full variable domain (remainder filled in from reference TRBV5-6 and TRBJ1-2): DAGVTQSPTHLIKTRGQQVTLRCSPKSGHDTVSWYQQALGQGPQFIFQYYEEEERQRGNFPDRFSGHQFPNYSSELNVNALLLGDSALYLCASSLGWGQGYTFGSGTRLTVV.

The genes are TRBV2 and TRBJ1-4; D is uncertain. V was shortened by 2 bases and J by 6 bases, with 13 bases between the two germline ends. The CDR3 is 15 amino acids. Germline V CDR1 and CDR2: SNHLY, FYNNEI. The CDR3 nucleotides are TGTGCCAGCAGTGAAATGGGCAGGCCCTATGAAAAACTGTTTTTT. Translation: CASSEMGRPYEKLFF. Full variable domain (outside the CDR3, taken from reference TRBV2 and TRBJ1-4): EPEVTQTPSHQVTQMGQEVILRCVPISNHLYFYWYRQILGQKVEFLVSFYNNEISEKSEIFDDQFSVERPDGSNFTLKIRSTKLEDSAMYFCASSEMGRPYEKLFFGSGTQLSVL.

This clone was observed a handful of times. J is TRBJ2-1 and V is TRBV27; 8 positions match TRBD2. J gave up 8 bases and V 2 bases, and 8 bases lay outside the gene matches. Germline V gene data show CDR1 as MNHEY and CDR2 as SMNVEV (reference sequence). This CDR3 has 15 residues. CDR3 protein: CASSLIAGRADEQFF. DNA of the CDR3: TGTGCCAGCAGTTTAATCGCCGGGAGGGCGGATGAGCAGTTCTTC.

The CDR3: CASSTDSGRFLNEQFF. The CDR3 DNA reads as TGTGCCAGTAGTACGGATAGCGGGAGGTTCCTCAATGAGCAGTTCTTC. This chain links TRBV19 with TRBJ2-1, with 10 bases matching TRBD2. The CDR3 totals 16 residues. Germline CDR1 is LNHDA and CDR2 is SQIVND (reference sequence). Trimming cost V 4 bases and J 6 bases; bases outside gene matches: 9.

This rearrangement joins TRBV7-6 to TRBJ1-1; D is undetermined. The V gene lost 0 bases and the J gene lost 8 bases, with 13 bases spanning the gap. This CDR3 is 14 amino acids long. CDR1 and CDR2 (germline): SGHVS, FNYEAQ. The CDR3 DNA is TGTGCCAGCAGCTTAGCGTTTGGAAACAGCGAAGCTTTCTTT. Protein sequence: CASSLAFGNSEAFF.

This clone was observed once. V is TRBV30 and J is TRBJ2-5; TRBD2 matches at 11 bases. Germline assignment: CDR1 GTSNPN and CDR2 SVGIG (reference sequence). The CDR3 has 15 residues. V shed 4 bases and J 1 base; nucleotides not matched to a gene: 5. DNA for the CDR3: TGTGCCTGGAATCCGGGACTAGCGGCCCAAGAGACCCAGTACTTC. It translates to CAWNPGLAAQETQYF.

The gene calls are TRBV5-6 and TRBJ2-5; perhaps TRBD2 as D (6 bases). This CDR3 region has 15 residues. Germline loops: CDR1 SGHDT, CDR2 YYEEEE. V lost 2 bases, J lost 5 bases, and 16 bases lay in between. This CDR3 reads CASSFNGGLGETQYF. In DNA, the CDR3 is TGTGCCAGCAGCTTTAATGGGGGGTTGGGCGAGACCCAGTACTTC.

The CDR3 loop is CASSLSTGESYGYTF. CDR3 bases: TGTGCCAGCAGTTTATCGACAGGGGAAAGCTATGGCTACACCTTC. V usage is TRBV27 and J usage is TRBJ1-2; 8 nucleotides agree with TRBD1. Germline loops: CDR1 MNHEY, CDR2 SMNVEV (reference sequence). This CDR3 has 15 amino acids. The V and J ends lost 0 bases and 4 bases, in that order; junction bases with no gene match: 4.

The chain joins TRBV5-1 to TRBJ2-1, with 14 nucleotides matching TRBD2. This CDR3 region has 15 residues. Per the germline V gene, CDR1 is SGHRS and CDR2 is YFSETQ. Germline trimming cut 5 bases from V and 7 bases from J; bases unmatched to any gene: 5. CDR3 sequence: CASSLRTSGGNEQFF. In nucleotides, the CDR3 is TGCGCCAGCAGTTTGAGGACTAGCGGGGGGAATGAGCAGTTCTTC.

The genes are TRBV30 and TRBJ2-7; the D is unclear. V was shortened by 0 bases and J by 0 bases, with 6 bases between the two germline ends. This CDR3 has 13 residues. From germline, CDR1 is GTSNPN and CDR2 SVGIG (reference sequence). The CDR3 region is CAWSVRLSYEQYF. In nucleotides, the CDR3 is TGTGCCTGGAGTGTACGACTCTCCTACGAGCAGTACTTC.

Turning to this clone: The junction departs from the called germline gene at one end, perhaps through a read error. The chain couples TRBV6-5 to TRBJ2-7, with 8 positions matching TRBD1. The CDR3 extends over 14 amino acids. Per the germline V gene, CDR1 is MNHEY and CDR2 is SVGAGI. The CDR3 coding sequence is TGTGCCAGCAGTTCCTCGAACGACAGGGGTACTCAGTCCTTC. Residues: CASSSSNDRGTQSF.

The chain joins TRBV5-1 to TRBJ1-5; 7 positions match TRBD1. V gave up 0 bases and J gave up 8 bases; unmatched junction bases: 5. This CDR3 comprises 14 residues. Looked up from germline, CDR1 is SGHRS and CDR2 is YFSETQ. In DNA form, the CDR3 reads TGCGCCAGCAGCTTGGGCCAGGGGGAGGAGCCCCAGCATTTT. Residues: CASSLGQGEEPQHF.

The CDR3 loop is CASSRGRGRGRGEQFF. The CDR3 DNA follows: TGTGCCAGCAGCCGTGGGCGCGGGAGGGGACGGGGTGAGCAGTTCTTC. V usage is TRBV7-8 and J usage is TRBJ2-1; 9 positions agree with TRBD2. V lost 5 bases and J lost 9; bases outside the gene matches: 14. CDR3 size: 16 residues. Per the germline V gene, CDR1 is SGHVS and CDR2 is FQNEAQ.

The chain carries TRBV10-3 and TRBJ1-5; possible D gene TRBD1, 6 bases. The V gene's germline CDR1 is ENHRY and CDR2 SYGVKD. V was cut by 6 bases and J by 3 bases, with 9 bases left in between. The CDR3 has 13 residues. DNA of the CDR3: TGTGCCATCAGAAGGGGGTACAATCAGCCCCAGCATTTT. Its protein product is CAIRRGYNQPQHF.

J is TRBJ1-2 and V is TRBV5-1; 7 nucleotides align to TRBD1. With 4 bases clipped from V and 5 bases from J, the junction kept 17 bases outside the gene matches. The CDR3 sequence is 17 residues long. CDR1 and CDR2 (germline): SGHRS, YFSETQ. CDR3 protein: CASSNSFSGTDTYGYTF. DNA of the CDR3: TGCGCCAGCAGCAACTCCTTTTCCGGGACAGACACGTATGGCTACACCTTC.

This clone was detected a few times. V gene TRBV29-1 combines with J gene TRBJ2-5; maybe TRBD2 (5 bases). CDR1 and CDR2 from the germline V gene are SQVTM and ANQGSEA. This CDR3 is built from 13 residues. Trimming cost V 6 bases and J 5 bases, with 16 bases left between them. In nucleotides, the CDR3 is TGCAGCGTCCTTGGACTGCTAAGGGAGACCCAGTACTTC. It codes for CSVLGLLRETQYF.

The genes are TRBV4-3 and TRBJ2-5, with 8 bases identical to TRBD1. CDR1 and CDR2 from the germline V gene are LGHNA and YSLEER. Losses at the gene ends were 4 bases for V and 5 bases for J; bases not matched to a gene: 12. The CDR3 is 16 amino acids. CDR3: CASSPDRGLSGETQYF. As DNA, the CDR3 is TGCGCCAGCAGCCCCGACAGGGGTTTGAGTGGGGAGACCCAGTACTTC.